This is a list of T cell receptor beta chains from one sample in a study of T cells after yellow fever vaccination. MiXCR, run by TCRdb on the 5' RACE reads, gives a single entry per CDR3 protein. Among a few hundred thousand distinct CDR3 sequences listed, about 17% were seen once. Material: PBMCs, obtained before the yellow fever booster vaccination. Source of these receptors: a young man who received the YFV17D yellow fever vaccine. The CDR3 runs from the conserved cysteine through the conserved F or W. A D gene is named only where the DNA matches it firmly. The size field is filled for only some rows; it gives once, few, many or a size class.

>.|few|TRBV7-9|TRBJ1-1
CASSFYREGTEAFF
TGTGCCAGCAGTTTTTACAGGGAAGGCACTGAAGCTTTCTTT
>TRBD1|.|TRBV18|TRBJ1-2
CASSPTTGSYGYTF
TGTGCCAGCTCACCGACGACAGGGAGCTATGGCTACACCTTC
>.|.|TRBV3-1|TRBJ1-1
CASSQAGIGNTEAFF
TGTGCCAGCAGCCAAGCGGGAATTGGGAACACTGAAGCTTTCTTT
>.|.|TRBV4-3|TRBJ1-4
CASSQDLGREREKLFF
TGCGCCAGCAGCCAAGATCTTGGCAGGGAGAGGGAAAAACTGTTTTTT
>TRBD2|many|TRBV5-6|TRBJ2-3
CASSSAGDGSTDTQYF
TGTGCCAGCAGCTCCGCGGGGGACGGGTCTACAGATACGCAGTATTTT
>.|few|TRBV6-2/TRBV6-3|TRBJ1-1
CASSYSINEAFF
TGTGCCAGCAGTTACTCGATCAATGAAGCTTTCTTT
>.|.|TRBV6-2/TRBV6-3|TRBJ1-1
CASWVGTAYTEAFF
TGTGCCAGCTGGGTCGGGACGGCCTACACTGAAGCTTTCTTT
>.|.|TRBV6-5|TRBJ2-7
CASSSAGNPYEQYF
TGTGCCAGCAGTTCAGCAGGGAATCCCTACGAGCAGTACTTC
>.|.|TRBV7-5|TRBJ1-1
CISVPEGRGKNTEAFF
.
>TRBD1|.|TRBV4-3|TRBJ2-1
CASSQDRTGPLEQFF
TGCGCCAGCAGCCAAGACCGGACAGGGCCTTTGGAGCAGTTCTTC
>.|many|TRBV27|TRBJ2-4
CASSSQGNIQYF
TGTGCCAGCAGTTCCCAGGGGAACATTCAGTACTTC
>TRBD2|.|TRBV11-3|TRBJ2-2
CASSLAVTGELFF
TGTGCCAGCAGCCTAGCGGTCACCGGGGAGCTGTTTTTT
>.|.|TRBV19|TRBJ2-6
CASTGHTRISGANVLTF
TGTGCCAGTACAGGGCACACTCGGATCTCTGGGGCCAACGTCCTGACTTTC
>.|.|TRBV5-6|TRBJ1-6
CASSFEMRAPPLHF
TGTGCCAGCAGCTTCGAGATGAGGGCCCCACCCCTCCACTTT
>.|many|TRBV20-1|TRBJ2-4
CSAIDTQKNIQYF
TGCAGTGCAATTGACACACAAAAAAACATTCAGTACTTC
>.|.|TRBV29-1|TRBJ1-2
CSATQGLNYGYTF
TGCAGCGCCACCCAGGGACTGAACTATGGCTACACCTTC
>.|.|TRBV4-3|TRBJ1-2
CASSQDSYSDYGYTF
TGCGCCAGCAGCCAAGATAGTTATTCAGACTATGGCTACACCTTC
>.|.|TRBV9|TRBJ2-7
CASSLAQSTLAEQYF
TGTGCCAGCAGCCTGGCCCAGTCTACCCTTGCCGAGCAGTACTTC
>.|many|TRBV7-9|TRBJ2-5
CASSLYAGSGETQYF
TGTGCCAGCAGCCTCTATGCCGGGTCCGGTGAGACCCAGTACTTC
>.|.|TRBV27|TRBJ1-1
CASSRSGAGTEAFF
TGTGCCAGCAGTAGGTCGGGGGCAGGCACTGAAGCTTTCTTT
>TRBD1|.|TRBV7-3|TRBJ2-1
CASSSGQGGEQFF
TGTGCCAGCAGCTCGGGACAGGGCGGTGAGCAGTTCTTC
>TRBD1|.|TRBV7-8|TRBJ1-2
CASSLRTGQYGYTF
TGTGCCAGCAGCTTGCGGACAGGGCAATATGGCTACACCTTC
>.|.|TRBV4-1|TRBJ1-2
CASSQVRSRRGRGNYGYTF
TGCGCCAGCAGCCAAGTACGTTCTAGGAGGGGAAGAGGGAACTATGGCTACACCTTC
>TRBD1|few|TRBV7-9|TRBJ2-1
CASSPRQGHNEQFF
TGTGCCAGCAGCCCACGACAGGGCCACAATGAGCAGTTCTTC
>.|few|TRBV5-1|TRBJ2-6
CASKEISSGANVLTF
TGCGCCAGCAAAGAAATTTCGTCTGGGGCCAACGTCCTGACTTTC
>TRBD1|.|TRBV4-2|TRBJ2-5
CASSQEGTEETQYF
TGTGCCAGCAGCCAAGAGGGGACAGAAGAGACCCAGTACTTC
>TRBD1|.|TRBV4-1|TRBJ1-2
CASSRRQGLYGYTF
TGCGCCAGCAGCCGCAGACAGGGGCTCTATGGCTACACCTTC
>.|few|TRBV6-5|TRBJ1-2
CASRTSGASNYGYTF
TGTGCCAGCCGGACGTCAGGGGCTTCTAACTATGGCTACACCTTC
>.|.|TRBV7-9|TRBJ2-3
CASSPPFGPSTDTQYF
TGTGCCAGCAGCCCCCCCTTTGGGCCGAGCACAGATACGCAGTATTTT